This T cell receptor (beta chain) was captured by sequencing in a study of T-cell reconstitution after alpha-beta-depleted transplantation in children. Worth noting for this clonotype: This may arise from a read error, as a much more abundant clone is one base away.

Unique molecular identifiers were built into the TCRbeta library. TCRdb fed the PCR reads into MiXCR, producing one record per CDR3 protein. The sample has about 16,000 distinct CDR3 sequences, roughly 7.8% seen once. The sequencing here drew on PBMCs, mostly from graft donor cells, taken 60 days after TCRalphabeta/CD19-depleted stem cell transplant. The receptor's source is a boy younger than two who had a stem cell transplant for Wiskott-Aldrich syndrome, so the T cells may come from the graft donor.

CDR3 residues: CASSNDTPGTDTQYF. CDR3 coding DNA: TGTGCCAGCAGCAATGACACCCCAGGCACAGATACGCAGTATTTT. The chain links TRBV3-1 to TRBJ2-3, with D uncertain. Germline V CDR1 and CDR2: LGHDT, YNNKEL (reference sequence). Deletions cut 5 bases from V and 1 base from J, with 13 bases between. The CDR3 is 15 residues long.